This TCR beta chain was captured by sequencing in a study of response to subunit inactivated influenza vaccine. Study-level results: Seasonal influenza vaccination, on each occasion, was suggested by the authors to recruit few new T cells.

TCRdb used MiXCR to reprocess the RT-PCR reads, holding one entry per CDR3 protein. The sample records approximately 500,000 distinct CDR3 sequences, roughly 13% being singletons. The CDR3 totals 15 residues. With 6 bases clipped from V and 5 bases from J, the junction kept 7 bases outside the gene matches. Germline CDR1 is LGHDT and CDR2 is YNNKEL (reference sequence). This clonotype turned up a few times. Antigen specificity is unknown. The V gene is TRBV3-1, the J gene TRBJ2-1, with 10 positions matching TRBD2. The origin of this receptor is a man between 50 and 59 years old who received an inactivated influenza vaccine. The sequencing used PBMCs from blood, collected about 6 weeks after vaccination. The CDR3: CASRPTSGVNNEQFF. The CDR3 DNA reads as TGTGCCAGCAGACCCACTAGCGGGGTGAACAATGAGCAGTTCTTC.